This T cell receptor (beta chain) was captured by sequencing in a study of early T cells in non-severe SARS-CoV-2 infection. Study-level background: Alpha and beta chains were unpaired, from unsorted whole-blood bulk RNA.

Remarks on this clonotype: Its target is not known.

V lost 4 bases to trimming and J lost 5 bases; unmatched junction nucleotides: 11. The CDR3 extends over 16 amino acids. The V gene's germline CDR1 is SGHRS and CDR2 YFSETQ. Molecules of cDNA were individually given unique molecular identifiers that were attached to them. TCRdb re-derived calls from the 5' RACE reads in MiXCR, one entry per CDR3 protein. The sample yields 43,000 or so distinct CDR3 sequences, around 6.8% seen once. Whole-study results and caveats: Database matching using VDJdb favored anti-spike CD8 responses, with private and CD4 specificities left missing.

Sequencing was done on a sample of whole blood. The clonotype originates from an adult who was a healthcare worker with PCR-confirmed SARS-CoV-2 infection or an uninfected control (not recorded which). This rearrangement joins TRBV5-1 to TRBJ2-5, with 10 bases identical to TRBD1. CDR3 bases: TGCGCCAGCAGCCCCGATCCGGGACAGGGGTACGAGACCCAGTACTTC. Amino acid sequence: CASSPDPGQGYETQYF.